These 13 T cell receptor beta chains came from one sample sequenced in a study of T cells in Graves' hyperthyroidism and ophthalmopathy. TCR beta CDR3 sequences were amplified from RNA transcripts. HTBI primers drove first-round RT-PCR of the TCR CDR3. Using its own MiXCR run on the multiplex PCR reads, TCRdb lists one record per CDR3 protein. In the table there are under 350,000 distinct CDR3 sequences, about 14% of which are singletons. Sample: blood. The receptors derive from a woman aged 30 to 39 with Graves' hyperthyroidism that later progressed to Graves' ophthalmopathy.

This clonotype appeared many times. V gene TRBV5-1 combines with J gene TRBJ1-1; 9 positions agree with TRBD1. The germline CDR1 and CDR2 sequences are SGHRS and YFSETQ. This CDR3 is built from 14 residues. V lost 8 bases to trimming and J lost 2 bases; unmatched junction nucleotides: 7. In DNA, the CDR3 is TGCGCCAGTACAATGGGACAGGGAAACACTGAAGCTTTCTTT. It translates to CASTMGQGNTEAFF.

This clonotype was observed many times. The gene calls are TRBV7-2 and TRBJ2-1; D not resolved. The germline V and J ends were trimmed by 1 base and 10 bases, with 14 bases remaining between them. The CDR3 length is 14 residues. CDR1 is SGHTA and CDR2 is FQGNSA in the germline V gene. The CDR3 region is CASSLGHLPKEQFF. The DNA of the CDR3 is TGTGCCAGCAGCTTAGGTCACCTCCCCAAGGAGCAGTTCTTC.

This clonotype appeared many times. V and J are TRBV7-2 and TRBJ1-1; maybe TRBD1 (5 bases). V dropped 1 base and J dropped 3 bases, with 12 bases sitting between them. CDR3 length equals 15 residues. Germline CDR1 and CDR2: SGHTA and FQGNSA. CDR3 residues: CASSLGGVEHTEAFF. Written as DNA, the CDR3 is TGTGCCAGCAGCTTAGGGGGCGTTGAGCACACTGAAGCTTTCTTT.

As regards this clonotype: This sequence may be a read error, since a much larger clone differs from it by one base. The chain employs TRBV7-6 and TRBJ2-1; 8 bases match TRBD2. V was pared by 5 bases and J by 10 bases, with 19 bases of the junction left unmatched. The CDR3 totals 17 residues. Germline values: CDR1 SGHVS, CDR2 FNYEAQ. The CDR3 DNA reads as TGTGCCAGCAGCCCAGGTCCGGCGGGAGGAAAAAACTACGAGCAGTTCTTC. The encoded protein is CASSPGPAGGKNYEQFF.

This clonotype has just a few counts. CDR3 nucleotides: TGTGCCAGTAGTATCAGGGTCGATGAGCAGTTCTTC. Protein: CASSIRVDEQFF. V gene TRBV19 combines with J gene TRBJ2-1; maybe TRBD1 (5 bases). Germline lookup yields CDR1 LNHDA and CDR2 SQIVND (reference sequence). The CDR3 length is 12 residues. V lost 3 bases to trimming and J lost 8 bases, with 8 bases between them.

This clonotype appeared many times. V is TRBV4-2 and J is TRBJ2-2; D is possibly TRBD1 (6 bases). Germline CDR1 reads LGHNA; CDR2 reads YNFKEQ. V dropped 7 bases and J dropped 3 bases, with 15 bases sitting between them. CDR3 length equals 15 residues. The CDR3 here is CASTPTGYDTGELFF. DNA of the CDR3: TGTGCCAGCACCCCAACAGGGTATGACACCGGGGAGCTGTTTTTT.

J is TRBJ2-6 and V is TRBV28, with a weak D call TRBD2 (5 bases). CDR1 MDHEN and CDR2 SYDVKM come from the germline V gene. This CDR3 comprises 15 residues. Trimming cost V 5 bases and J 0 bases, with 8 bases left between them. The CDR3 reads CASSPGNSGANVLTF. In DNA form, the CDR3 reads TGTGCCAGCAGTCCGGGAAACTCTGGGGCCAACGTCCTGACTTTC. Supplemented by reference TRBV28 and TRBJ2-6, the full variable domain reads DVKVTQSSRYLVKRTGEKVFLECVQDMDHENMFWYRQDPGLGLRLIYFSYDVKMKEKGDIPEGYSVSREKKERFSLILESASTNQTSMYLCASSPGNSGANVLTFGAGSRLTVL.

The table lists this clonotype with many counts. The chain uses TRBV5-5 and TRBJ2-7; D unclear. This CDR3 contains 11 residues. V was shortened by 4 bases and J by 6 bases, with 8 bases between the two germline ends. Germline lookup yields CDR1 SGHKS and CDR2 YYEKEE (reference sequence). CDR3 sequence reads: CASSPNREQYF. For the CDR3, the DNA is TGTGCCAGCAGCCCGAACCGCGAGCAGTACTTC.

The table lists this clonotype with many counts. CDR3 bases: TGTGCCAGCAGCGTAACAGTAGACTATGGCTACACCTTC. It yields the protein CASSVTVDYGYTF. The chain uses TRBV7-2 and TRBJ1-2, with unresolved D. The germline gives CDR1 SGHTA, CDR2 FQGNSA. V lost 5 bases and J 3 bases, leaving 10 bases between the germline ends. The length of the CDR3 is 13 residues.

In this sample, this clonotype turned up many times. J is TRBJ1-1 and V is TRBV28; D gene unclear. The CDR3 is 14 amino acids. CDR1 MDHEN and CDR2 SYDVKM come from the germline V gene. V was clipped by 6 bases and J by 6 bases, with 17 bases between them. The CDR3 protein is CASRLPGPRPEAFF. CDR3 in DNA: TGTGCCAGCAGACTACCGGGCCCCCGTCCTGAAGCTTTCTTT.

This clonotype was seen at least ten times. The chain links TRBV7-8 to TRBJ2-7, with 7 bases aligning to TRBD1. This CDR3 comprises 14 residues. Germline CDR1 SGHVS, CDR2 FQNEAQ. The V gene end was trimmed by 6 bases and the J gene end by 2 bases; junction bases not matched to a gene: 7. The DNA for the CDR3 is TGTGCCAGCAGTTCCCGGGACAGTGCCTACGAGCAGTACTTC. Its protein is CASSSRDSAYEQYF.

The chain recombines TRBV2 with TRBJ2-5; 9 bases are a match to TRBD2. The CDR3 runs to 16 residues. Germline V gives CDR1 SNHLY, CDR2 FYNNEI. V shed 6 bases, J shed 3 bases, and the junction held 11 bases outside the gene matches. CDR3 coding DNA: TGTGCCAGCAGCTTTTCGCCTAGCGGGGCCGAAGAGACCCAGTACTTC. This codes for CASSFSPSGAEETQYF.

This clonotype was seen many times. This chain connects TRBV29-1 to TRBJ1-2; unclear D gene. Germline loops: CDR1 SQVTM, CDR2 ANQGSEA. The CDR3 runs 12 residues. V gave up 2 bases and J gave up 0 bases, with 4 bases separating them. DNA for the CDR3: TGCAGCGTTGAAAAAGCTAACTATGGCTACACCTTC. This encodes CSVEKANYGYTF.